Sequencing of this T cell receptor beta chain was carried out in a study of technical replicates of blood from several donors. The length of the CDR3 is 14 residues. Germline CDR1 is SGHTA and CDR2 is FQGNSA. The trim removed 6 bases at V and 7 bases at J, leaving 7 bases unmatched. Some clones are missing from TCRdb's copy, which holds only in-frame ones; the method was immunoSEQ multiplex PCR. The top ten clones hold 9.1% of a sample with about 12,000 clones, under 95% of them seen once. The sequencing input was PBMCs. The TCR comes from a human donor in good health. This chain uses TRBV7-2 with TRBJ1-5; 9 bases fit TRBD1. The CDR3 sequence: CASRSQGAGQPQHF. The DNA of the CDR3 is TGTGCCAGCAGGTCACAGGGGGCAGGCCAGCCCCAGCATTTT.